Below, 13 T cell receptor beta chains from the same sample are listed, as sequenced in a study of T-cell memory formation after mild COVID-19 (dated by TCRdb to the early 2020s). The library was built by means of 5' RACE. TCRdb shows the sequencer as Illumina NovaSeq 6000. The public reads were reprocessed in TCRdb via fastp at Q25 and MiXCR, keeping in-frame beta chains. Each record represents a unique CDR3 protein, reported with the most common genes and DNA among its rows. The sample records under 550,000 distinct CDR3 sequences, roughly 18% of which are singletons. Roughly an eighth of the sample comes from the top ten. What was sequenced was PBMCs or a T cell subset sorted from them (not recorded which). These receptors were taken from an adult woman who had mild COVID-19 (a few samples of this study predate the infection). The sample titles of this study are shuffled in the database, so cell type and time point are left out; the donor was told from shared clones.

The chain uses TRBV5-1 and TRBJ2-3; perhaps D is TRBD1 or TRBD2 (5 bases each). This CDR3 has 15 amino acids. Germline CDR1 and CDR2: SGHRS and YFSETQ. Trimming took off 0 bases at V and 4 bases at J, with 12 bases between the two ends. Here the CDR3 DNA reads TGCGCCAGCAGCTTGGACAGCTTGGGGGCAGATACGCAGTATTTT. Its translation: CASSLDSLGADTQYF.

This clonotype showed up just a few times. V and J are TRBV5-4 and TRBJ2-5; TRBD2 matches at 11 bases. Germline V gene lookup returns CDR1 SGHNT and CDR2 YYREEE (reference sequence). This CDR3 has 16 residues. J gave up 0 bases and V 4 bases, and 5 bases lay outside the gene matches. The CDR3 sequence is CASSPSSGGYQETQYF. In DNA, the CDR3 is TGTGCCAGCAGCCCCTCTAGCGGGGGGTACCAAGAGACCCAGTACTTC. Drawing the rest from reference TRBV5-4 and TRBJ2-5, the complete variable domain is ETGVTQSPTHLIKTRGQQVTLRCSSQSGHNTVSWYQQALGQGPQFIFQYYREEENGRGNFPPRFSGLQFPNYSSELNVNALELDDSALYLCASSPSSGGYQETQYFGPGTRLLVL.

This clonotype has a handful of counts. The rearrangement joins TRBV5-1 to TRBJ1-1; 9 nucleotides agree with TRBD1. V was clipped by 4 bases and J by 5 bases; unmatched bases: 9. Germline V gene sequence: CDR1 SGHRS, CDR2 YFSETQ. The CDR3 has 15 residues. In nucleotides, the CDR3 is TGCGCCAGCAGCCCGAGCCCCGGGACAGGGACTGAAGCTTTCTTT. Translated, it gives CASSPSPGTGTEAFF.

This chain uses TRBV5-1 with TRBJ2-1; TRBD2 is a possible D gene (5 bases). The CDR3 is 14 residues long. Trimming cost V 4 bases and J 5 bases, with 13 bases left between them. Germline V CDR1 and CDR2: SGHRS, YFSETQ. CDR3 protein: CASSIRTGNNEQFF. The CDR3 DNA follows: TGCGCCAGCAGCATTAGGACGGGAAACAATGAGCAGTTCTTC.

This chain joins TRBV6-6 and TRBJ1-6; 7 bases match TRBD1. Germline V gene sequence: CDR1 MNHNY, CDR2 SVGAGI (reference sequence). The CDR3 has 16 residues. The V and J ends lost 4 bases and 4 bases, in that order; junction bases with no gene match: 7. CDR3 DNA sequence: TGTGCCAGCAGTTCCGGGACAGTACTTTATAATTCACCCCTCCACTTT. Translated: CASSSGTVLYNSPLHF.

DNA of the CDR3: TGTGCCAGCAGCTTGCCTAGCGGGGGCCCCGGTAATGAGCAGTTCTTC. Translated: CASSLPSGGPGNEQFF. V gene TRBV5-6 combines with J gene TRBJ2-1; 10 nucleotides match TRBD2. The V segment lost 1 base and the J segment 7 bases; nucleotides outside the gene matches: 8. Germline V gene data show CDR1 as SGHDT and CDR2 as YYEEEE. This CDR3 region has 16 residues.

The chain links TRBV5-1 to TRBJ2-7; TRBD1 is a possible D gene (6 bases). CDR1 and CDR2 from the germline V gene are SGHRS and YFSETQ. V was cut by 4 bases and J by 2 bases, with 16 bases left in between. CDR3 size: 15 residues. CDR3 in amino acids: CASSLGTIGPYEQYF. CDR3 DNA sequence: TGCGCCAGCAGCCTAGGGACAATAGGTCCCTACGAGCAGTACTTC.

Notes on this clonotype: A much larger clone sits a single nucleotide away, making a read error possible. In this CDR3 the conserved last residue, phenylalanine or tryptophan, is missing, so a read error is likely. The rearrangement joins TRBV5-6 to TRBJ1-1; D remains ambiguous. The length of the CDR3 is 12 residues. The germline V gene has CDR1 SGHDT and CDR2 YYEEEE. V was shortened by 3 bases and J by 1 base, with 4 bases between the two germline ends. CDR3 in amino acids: CASSWGNTEAFC. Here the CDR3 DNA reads TGTGCCAGCAGCTGGGGGAACACTGAAGCTTTCTGT.

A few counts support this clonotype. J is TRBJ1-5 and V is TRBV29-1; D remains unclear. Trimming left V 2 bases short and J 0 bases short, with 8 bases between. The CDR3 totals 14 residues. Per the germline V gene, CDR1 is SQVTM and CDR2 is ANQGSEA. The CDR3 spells CSVESGVSNQPQHF. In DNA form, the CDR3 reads TGCAGCGTTGAAAGTGGAGTTAGCAATCAGCCCCAGCATTTT.

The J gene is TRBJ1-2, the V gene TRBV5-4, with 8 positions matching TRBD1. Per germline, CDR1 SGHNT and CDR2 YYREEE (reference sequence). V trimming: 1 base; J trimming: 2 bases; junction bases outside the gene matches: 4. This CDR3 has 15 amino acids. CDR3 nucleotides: TGTGCCAGCAGCTTGACAGGGGGAAAAAACTATGGCTACACCTTC. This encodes CASSLTGGKNYGYTF.

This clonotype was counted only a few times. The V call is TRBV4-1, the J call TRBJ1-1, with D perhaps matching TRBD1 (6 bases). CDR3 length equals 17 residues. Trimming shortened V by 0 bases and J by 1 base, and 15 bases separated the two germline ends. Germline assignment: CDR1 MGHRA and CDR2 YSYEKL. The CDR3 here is CASSQEGAGIPNTEAFF. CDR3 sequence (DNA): TGCGCCAGCAGCCAAGAGGGGGCGGGGATCCCGAACACTGAAGCTTTCTTT.

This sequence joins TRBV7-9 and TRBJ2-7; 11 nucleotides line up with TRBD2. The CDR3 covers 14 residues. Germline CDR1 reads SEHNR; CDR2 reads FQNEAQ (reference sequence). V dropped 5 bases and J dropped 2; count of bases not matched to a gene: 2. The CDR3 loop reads CASSHSGRAYEQYF. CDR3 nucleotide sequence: TGTGCCAGCAGCCATAGCGGGAGGGCCTACGAGCAGTACTTC.

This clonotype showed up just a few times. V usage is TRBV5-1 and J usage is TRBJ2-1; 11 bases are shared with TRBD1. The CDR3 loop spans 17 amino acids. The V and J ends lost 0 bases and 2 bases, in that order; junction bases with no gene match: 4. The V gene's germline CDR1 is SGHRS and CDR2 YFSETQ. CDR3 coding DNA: TGCGCCAGCAGCTTGGTCCGGACAGGGGGCGCCTACAATGAGCAGTTCTTC. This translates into CASSLVRTGGAYNEQFF.